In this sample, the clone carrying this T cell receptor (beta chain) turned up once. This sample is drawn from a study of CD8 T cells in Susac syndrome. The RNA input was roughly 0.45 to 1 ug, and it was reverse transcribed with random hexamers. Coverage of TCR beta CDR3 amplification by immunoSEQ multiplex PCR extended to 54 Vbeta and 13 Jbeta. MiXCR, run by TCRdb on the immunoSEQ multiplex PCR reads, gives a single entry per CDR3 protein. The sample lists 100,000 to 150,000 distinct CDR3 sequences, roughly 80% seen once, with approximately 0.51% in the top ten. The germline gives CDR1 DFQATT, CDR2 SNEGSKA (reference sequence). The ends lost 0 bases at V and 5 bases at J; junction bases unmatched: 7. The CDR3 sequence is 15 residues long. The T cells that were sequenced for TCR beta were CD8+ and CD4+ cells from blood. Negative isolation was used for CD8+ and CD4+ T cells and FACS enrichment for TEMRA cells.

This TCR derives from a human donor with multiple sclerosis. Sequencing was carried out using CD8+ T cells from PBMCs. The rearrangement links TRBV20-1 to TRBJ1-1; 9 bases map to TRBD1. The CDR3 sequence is CSARDFGTGRTEAFF. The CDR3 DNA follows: TGCAGTGCTAGAGATTTTGGGACAGGGAGAACTGAAGCTTTCTTT.